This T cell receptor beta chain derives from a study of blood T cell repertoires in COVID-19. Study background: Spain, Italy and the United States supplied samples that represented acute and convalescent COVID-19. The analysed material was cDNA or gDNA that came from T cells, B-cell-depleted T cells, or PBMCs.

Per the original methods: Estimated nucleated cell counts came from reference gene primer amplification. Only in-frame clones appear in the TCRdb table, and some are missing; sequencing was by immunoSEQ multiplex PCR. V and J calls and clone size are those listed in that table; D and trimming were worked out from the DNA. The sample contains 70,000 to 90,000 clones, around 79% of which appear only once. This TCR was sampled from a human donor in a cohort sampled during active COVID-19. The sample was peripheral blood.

The CDR3 region has the DNA TGTGCCAGCAGCCAAGGGGCGAACACTGAAGCTTTCTTT. Translated: CASSQGANTEAFF. The chain has TRBV4-2 and TRBJ1-1, with D unclear. CDR1 is LGHNA and CDR2 is YNFKEQ in the germline V gene. The CDR3 has 13 residues. Trimming pared 1 base from V and 1 base from J, leaving 4 bases between.